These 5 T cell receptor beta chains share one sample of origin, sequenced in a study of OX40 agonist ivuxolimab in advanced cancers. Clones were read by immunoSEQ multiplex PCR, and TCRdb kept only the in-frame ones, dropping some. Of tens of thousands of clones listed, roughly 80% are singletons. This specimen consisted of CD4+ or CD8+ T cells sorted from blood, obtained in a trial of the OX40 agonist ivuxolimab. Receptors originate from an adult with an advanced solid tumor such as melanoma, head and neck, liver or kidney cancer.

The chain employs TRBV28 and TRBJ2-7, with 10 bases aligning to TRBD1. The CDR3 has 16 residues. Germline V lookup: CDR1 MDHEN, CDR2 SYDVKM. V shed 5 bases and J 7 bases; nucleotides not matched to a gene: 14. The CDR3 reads CASSPLGTGVRLEQYF. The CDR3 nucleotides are TGTGCCAGCAGTCCCCTGGGGACAGGGGTTAGATTGGAGCAGTACTTC.

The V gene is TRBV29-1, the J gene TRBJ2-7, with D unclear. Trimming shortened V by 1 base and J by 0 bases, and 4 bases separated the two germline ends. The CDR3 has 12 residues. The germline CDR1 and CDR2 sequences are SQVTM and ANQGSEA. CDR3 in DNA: TGCAGCGTTGAAGTGAGCTCCTACGAGCAGTACTTC. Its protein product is CSVEVSSYEQYF.

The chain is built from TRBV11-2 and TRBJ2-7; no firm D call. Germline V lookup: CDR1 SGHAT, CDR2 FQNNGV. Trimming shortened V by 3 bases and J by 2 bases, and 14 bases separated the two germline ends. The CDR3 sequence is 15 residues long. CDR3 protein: CASSFGPTSTYEQYF. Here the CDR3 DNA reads TGTGCCAGCAGCTTCGGCCCAACTTCTACCTACGAGCAGTACTTC.

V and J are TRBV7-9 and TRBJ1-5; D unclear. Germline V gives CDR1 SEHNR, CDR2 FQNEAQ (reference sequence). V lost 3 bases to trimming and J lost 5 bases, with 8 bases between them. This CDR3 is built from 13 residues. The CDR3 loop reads CASSLEGDQPQHF. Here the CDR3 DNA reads TGTGCCAGCAGCTTGGAGGGTGATCAGCCCCAGCATTTT.

The CDR3 spells CASSQSGTGSPYTF. The DNA of the CDR3 is TGTGCCAGCAGTCAATCCGGGACAGGCTCCCCATACACCTTC. V usage is TRBV25-1 and J usage is TRBJ1-2; 8 bases map to TRBD1. CDR3 length equals 14 residues. The trim removed 5 bases at V and 11 bases at J, leaving 13 bases unmatched. Germline loops: CDR1 MGHDK, CDR2 SYGVNS.